The rows below give T cell receptor beta chains drawn from one sample of a study of blood T cell repertoires in COVID-19. Profiled with immunoSEQ multiplex PCR; TCRdb holds only in-frame clones, not every one. The sample records about 110,000 clones, about three quarters being singletons. Specimen: peripheral blood. Receptors were obtained from a man aged 80 or over with COVID-19, enrolled during active disease. Each CDR3 is given with its conserved first and last residue. D genes are given only for firm matches. Some rows mark clone size as missing; the rest say once, few, many or name a class of expanded clone.

j_call: TRBJ1-1; cdr3_length: 12; clone_size: .; d_call: .; v_call: TRBV29-1; cdr3_nt: TGCAGCGTTGGGGGGGAGAACACTGAAGCTTTCTTT; cdr3_aa: CSVGGENTEAFF
j_call: TRBJ1-2; cdr3_length: 14; clone_size: .; d_call: TRBD1; v_call: TRBV10-3; cdr3_nt: TGTGCCATCAGGTGGACAGGGACTGACTATGGCTACACCTTC; cdr3_aa: CAIRWTGTDYGYTF
j_call: TRBJ2-7; cdr3_length: 14; clone_size: .; d_call: TRBD1; v_call: TRBV5-1; cdr3_nt: TGCGCCAGCAGCTTTGGTACAGGGGGTGGCGAGCAGTACTTC; cdr3_aa: CASSFGTGGGEQYF
j_call: TRBJ1-2; cdr3_length: 12; clone_size: .; d_call: .; v_call: TRBV6-5; cdr3_nt: TGTGCCAGCAGTTCGGCAGGGTATGGCTACACCTTC; cdr3_aa: CASSSAGYGYTF
j_call: TRBJ2-7; cdr3_length: 14; clone_size: .; d_call: TRBD1; v_call: TRBV19; cdr3_nt: TGTGCCAGTGCTGTGTCAGGGGGTATCTACGAGCAGTACTTC; cdr3_aa: CASAVSGGIYEQYF
j_call: TRBJ1-2; cdr3_length: 16; clone_size: .; d_call: .; v_call: TRBV11-2; cdr3_nt: TGTGCCAGCAGCTTAGTACGGGGGGTTGGTAACTATGGCTACACCTTC; cdr3_aa: CASSLVRGVGNYGYTF
j_call: TRBJ2-7; cdr3_length: 13; clone_size: .; d_call: .; v_call: TRBV5-8; cdr3_nt: TGTGCCAGCAGCTTACAGGGTTCCTACGAGCAGTACTTC; cdr3_aa: CASSLQGSYEQYF
j_call: TRBJ2-7; cdr3_length: 13; clone_size: .; d_call: .; v_call: TRBV10-3; cdr3_nt: TGTGCCATCAGATCCGGACAGAACTACGAGCAGTACTTC; cdr3_aa: CAIRSGQNYEQYF
j_call: TRBJ2-5; cdr3_length: 16; clone_size: .; d_call: TRBD2; v_call: TRBV20-1; cdr3_nt: TGCAGTGCTAGTGGAACTAGCGGGAGGGCCCGAGAGACCCAGTACTTC; cdr3_aa: CSASGTSGRARETQYF
j_call: TRBJ2-4; cdr3_length: 15; clone_size: few; d_call: .; v_call: TRBV3-1/TRBV3-2; cdr3_nt: TGTGCCAGCAGCCAAGGGGCGGGACCAAGAAACATTCAGTACTTC; cdr3_aa: CASSQGAGPRNIQYF
j_call: TRBJ2-7; cdr3_length: 10; clone_size: .; d_call: .; v_call: TRBV9; cdr3_nt: TGTGCGTCCGGCGGGGTGGAGCAGTACTTC; cdr3_aa: CASGGVEQYF
j_call: TRBJ2-1; cdr3_length: 15; clone_size: .; d_call: .; v_call: TRBV24-1; cdr3_nt: TGTGCCACCAGTAGCGGCCAAGGGTGGTACAATGAGCAGTTCTTC; cdr3_aa: CATSSGQGWYNEQFF
j_call: TRBJ2-1; cdr3_length: 13; clone_size: .; d_call: .; v_call: TRBV6-1; cdr3_nt: TGTGCCAGCAGTGAAGCGCTTCGCCAGGAGCAGTTCTTC; cdr3_aa: CASSEALRQEQFF
j_call: TRBJ2-7; cdr3_length: 16; clone_size: .; d_call: .; v_call: TRBV13; cdr3_nt: TGTGCCAGCAGCTCTATCCCCCAAGCGGCCACCTACGAGCAGTACTTC; cdr3_aa: CASSSIPQAATYEQYF
j_call: TRBJ2-2; cdr3_length: 14; clone_size: .; d_call: TRBD1; v_call: TRBV28; cdr3_nt: TGTGCCATCGGGACAGGGGGGATAACCGGGGAGCTGTTTTTT; cdr3_aa: CAIGTGGITGELFF
j_call: TRBJ2-2; cdr3_length: 20; clone_size: .; d_call: TRBD2; v_call: TRBV7-3; cdr3_nt: TGTGCCAGCAGGAAAATGGGGATAGCGGGTCTATATTCGAACACCGGGGAGCTGTTTTTT; cdr3_aa: CASRKMGIAGLYSNTGELFF
j_call: TRBJ2-3; cdr3_length: 14; clone_size: .; d_call: TRBD2; v_call: TRBV2; cdr3_nt: TGTGCCAGCAGTGAAGCGGGAGGGGCAGATACGCAGTATTTT; cdr3_aa: CASSEAGGADTQYF
j_call: TRBJ1-6; cdr3_length: 13; clone_size: .; d_call: TRBD1; v_call: TRBV9; cdr3_nt: TGTGCCAGCAGCGAAACAGGGGGCTCACCCCTCCACTTT; cdr3_aa: CASSETGGSPLHF
j_call: TRBJ2-5; cdr3_length: 15; clone_size: .; d_call: TRBD1; v_call: TRBV4-1; cdr3_nt: TGCGCCAGCGGCACTACTCCGGGACAGCAAGAGACCCAGTACTTC; cdr3_aa: CASGTTPGQQETQYF
j_call: TRBJ2-1; cdr3_length: 15; clone_size: .; d_call: TRBD2; v_call: TRBV9; cdr3_nt: TGTGCCAGCAGCACCGGGACTAGCGGTCACAATGAGCAGTTCTTC; cdr3_aa: CASSTGTSGHNEQFF
j_call: TRBJ2-7; cdr3_length: 14; clone_size: .; d_call: TRBD1; v_call: TRBV28; cdr3_nt: TGTGCCAGCAGTTTATTCGGGACAGGTAACGAGCAGTACTTC; cdr3_aa: CASSLFGTGNEQYF
j_call: TRBJ1-2; cdr3_length: 15; clone_size: .; d_call: TRBD1; v_call: TRBV5-1; cdr3_nt: TGCGCCAGCAGCTCTCGACAGGGCGTAGGCTATGGCTACACCTTC; cdr3_aa: CASSSRQGVGYGYTF
j_call: TRBJ1-5; cdr3_length: 15; clone_size: .; d_call: .; v_call: TRBV4-2; cdr3_nt: TGTGCCAGCAGCCAAGGGTCAGGGGCTGTCCAGCCCCAGCATTTT; cdr3_aa: CASSQGSGAVQPQHF
j_call: TRBJ2-2; cdr3_length: 13; clone_size: .; d_call: .; v_call: TRBV19; cdr3_nt: TGTGCCAGTAGTATTGGAGCAACCGGGGAGCTGTTTTTT; cdr3_aa: CASSIGATGELFF
j_call: TRBJ1-2; cdr3_length: 14; clone_size: once; d_call: .; v_call: TRBV28; cdr3_nt: TGTGCCAGCAGTTTAGGGGGCCCCGGCTATGGCTACACCTTC; cdr3_aa: CASSLGGPGYGYTF
j_call: TRBJ1-1; cdr3_length: 12; clone_size: .; d_call: TRBD1; v_call: TRBV5-4; cdr3_nt: TGTGCCAGCAGCTCATGGACAGGGGAAGCTTTCTTT; cdr3_aa: CASSSWTGEAFF
j_call: TRBJ1-2; cdr3_length: 15; clone_size: few; d_call: .; v_call: TRBV27; cdr3_nt: TGTGCCAGCAGTTTACGCGGACGGGCGGGCTATGGCTACACCTTC; cdr3_aa: CASSLRGRAGYGYTF
j_call: TRBJ2-2; cdr3_length: 16; clone_size: .; d_call: TRBD2; v_call: TRBV5-6; cdr3_nt: TGTGCCAGCAGCTCCAGCAGCGGGAGTCGTACCGGGGAGCTGTTTTTT; cdr3_aa: CASSSSSGSRTGELFF
j_call: TRBJ2-5; cdr3_length: 13; clone_size: .; d_call: .; v_call: TRBV7-9; cdr3_nt: TGTGCCAGCAGCTTTTTACAGCAAGAGACCCAGTACTTC; cdr3_aa: CASSFLQQETQYF
j_call: TRBJ2-7; cdr3_length: 17; clone_size: .; d_call: .; v_call: TRBV7-9; cdr3_nt: TGTGCCAGCAGCTTTCTTGGGGGGAGAAATGCCCCCTACGAGCAGTACTTC; cdr3_aa: CASSFLGGRNAPYEQYF
j_call: TRBJ2-3; cdr3_length: 16; clone_size: .; d_call: TRBD2; v_call: TRBV18; cdr3_nt: TGTGCCAGCTCACCAATACGGGAGGTCCCAATGTATACGCAGTATTTT; cdr3_aa: CASSPIREVPMYTQYF
j_call: TRBJ1-4; cdr3_length: 11; clone_size: .; d_call: .; v_call: TRBV20-1; cdr3_nt: TGCAGTGCTATCGGGTATGAAAAACTGTTTTTT; cdr3_aa: CSAIGYEKLFF
j_call: TRBJ1-2; cdr3_length: 15; clone_size: few; d_call: .; v_call: TRBV11-2; cdr3_nt: TGTGCCAGCAGCTTAGTTCAAGGGGGAGGGTATGGCTACACCTTC; cdr3_aa: CASSLVQGGGYGYTF
j_call: TRBJ2-3; cdr3_length: 15; clone_size: .; d_call: TRBD2; v_call: TRBV6-5; cdr3_nt: TGTGCCAGCAGCCCGTCGGGAGGGGGGCCAGATACGCAGTATTTT; cdr3_aa: CASSPSGGGPDTQYF
j_call: TRBJ2-1; cdr3_length: 15; clone_size: few; d_call: TRBD1; v_call: TRBV18; cdr3_nt: TGTGCCAGCTCACCAGGGGACAGCCGATACAATGAGCAGTTCTTC; cdr3_aa: CASSPGDSRYNEQFF
j_call: TRBJ2-7; cdr3_length: 16; clone_size: few; d_call: .; v_call: TRBV21-1; cdr3_nt: TGTGCCAGCAAAGAAAGGATCTTCGGGACAGGGCACGAGCAGTACTTC; cdr3_aa: CASKERIFGTGHEQYF
j_call: TRBJ1-1; cdr3_length: 14; clone_size: .; d_call: TRBD1; v_call: TRBV5-1; cdr3_nt: TGCGCCTCCCGGACAGGGGGCTTTAACACTGAAGCTTTCTTT; cdr3_aa: CASRTGGFNTEAFF
j_call: TRBJ2-5; cdr3_length: 15; clone_size: .; d_call: .; v_call: TRBV5-1; cdr3_nt: TGCGCCAGCCAAGTCTTCGGGGGGCTAGAAGAGACCCAGTACTTC; cdr3_aa: CASQVFGGLEETQYF
j_call: TRBJ2-7; cdr3_length: 14; clone_size: .; d_call: .; v_call: TRBV9; cdr3_nt: TGTGCCAGCAGCGTAGGAGACAGTCTACGCGAGCAGTACTTC; cdr3_aa: CASSVGDSLREQYF
j_call: TRBJ2-6; cdr3_length: 16; clone_size: .; d_call: .; v_call: TRBV5-1; cdr3_nt: TGCGCCAGCAGCTTGGCGGTGGGGCGGGGGGCCAACGTCCTGACTTTC; cdr3_aa: CASSLAVGRGANVLTF
j_call: TRBJ1-6; cdr3_length: 15; clone_size: once; d_call: TRBD1; v_call: TRBV19; cdr3_nt: TGTGCCAGTTCCCGTTTGAGACAGGGGGACTCACCCCTCCACTTT; cdr3_aa: CASSRLRQGDSPLHF
j_call: TRBJ1-5; cdr3_length: 13; clone_size: .; d_call: .; v_call: TRBV10-3; cdr3_nt: TGTGCCACGCTACAGGGTGGCGGACAGCCCCAGCATTTT; cdr3_aa: CATLQGGGQPQHF
j_call: TRBJ1-3; cdr3_length: 12; clone_size: .; d_call: .; v_call: TRBV28; cdr3_nt: TGTGCCAGCAGTTCTTTGGCAAACACCATATATTTT; cdr3_aa: CASSSLANTIYF